There are many counts of the clone carrying this T cell receptor beta chain. What it binds is not known. MiXCR was run by TCRdb on the RACE reads, yielding one entry per CDR3 protein. The table shows 380,000 or so distinct CDR3 sequences, with more than 4.5% occurring only once. The CDR3 length is 12 residues. Germline assignment: CDR1 ENHRY and CDR2 SYGVKD. V shed 6 bases and J 8 bases; nucleotides not matched to a gene: 5. The time point: patch test 1, 2 weeks after DPC sensitization. Treatment noted: therapeutic diphenylcyclopropenone sensitization with weekly scalp DPC. The data derive from a study of human T cells and chemical hapten exposure. Study-wide results and limits: It was expanded TCRs that formed significantly more large CDR3 similarity clusters than controls did.

The sample here was whole blood, taken in connection with sensitization to the hapten diphenylcyclopropenone (DPC). The V and J genes are TRBV10-3 and TRBJ1-2; 8 bases align to TRBD1. The receptor was isolated from a woman between 50 and 59 years old with alopecia areata. Some clones in this sample may be carry-over from other donors' samples. The CDR3 spells CAISTGGKGYTF. In nucleotides, the CDR3 is TGTGCCATCAGCACAGGGGGAAAGGGCTACACCTTC.